Shown below are 5 T cell receptor beta chains from a single sample sequenced in a study of vaccination effects on CD4 cells after COVID-19. Generated by immunoSEQ multiplex PCR, the TCRdb table keeps only in-frame clones and is missing some. The table records tens of thousands of clones, more than 60% of them present only once. After roughly 9 days in culture, the CD4+ T cells were isolated. These TCRs' antigens remain unknown. The sequencing used CD4+ T cells from PBMCs cultured without peptide, collected before COVID-19 vaccination. Receptors originate from a human donor who had a prior SARS-CoV-2 infection.

V and J are TRBV5-4 and TRBJ2-1; no reliable D call. This CDR3 region has 14 residues. Germline V gene data show CDR1 as SGHNT and CDR2 as YYREEE (reference sequence). The germline V and J ends were trimmed by 7 bases and 0 bases, with 11 bases remaining between them. The CDR3 DNA reads as TGTGCCAGCGGGAACAGAAGCTCCTACAATGAGCAGTTCTTC. It encodes CASGNRSSYNEQFF.

This clone was seen once. The V and J genes are TRBV19 and TRBJ2-1; 11 nucleotides agree with TRBD2. J lost 10 bases, V lost 4 bases, and 12 bases had no gene match. The CDR3 spans 16 residues. CDR1 is LNHDA and CDR2 is SQIVND in the germline V gene (reference sequence). CDR3 loop: CASSRGLAAIIGEQFF. The CDR3 nucleotides are TGTGCCAGTAGTAGGGGACTAGCGGCAATAATTGGAGAGCAGTTCTTC.

The chain combines TRBV27 with TRBJ2-5, with 10 bases that match TRBD1. V lost 4 bases to trimming and J lost 4 bases; unmatched junction nucleotides: 9. CDR1 and CDR2 from the germline V gene are MNHEY and SMNVEV (reference sequence). The CDR3 has 16 residues. DNA for the CDR3: TGTGCCAGCAGTTCCGGGGACAGGGGAGGTTCAGAGACCCAGTACTTC. It is translated as CASSSGDRGGSETQYF.

The CDR3 spells CASSIAIGSMRSETQYF. DNA of the CDR3: TGTGCCAGTAGTATAGCAATAGGTAGTATGAGGTCAGAGACCCAGTACTTC. The V call is TRBV19, the J call TRBJ2-5; D remains ambiguous. V was cut by 1 base and J by 4 bases, with 19 bases left in between. The CDR3 extends over 17 amino acids. The germline gives CDR1 LNHDA, CDR2 SQIVND (reference sequence).

This chain uses TRBV5-6 with TRBJ2-7; D may be TRBD1 (6 bases). The germline V gene has CDR1 SGHDT and CDR2 YYEEEE. CDR3 length equals 14 residues. The ends were cut back, 1 base at V and 2 bases at J, with 10 bases in the middle. CDR3 protein: CASSLPDRAYEQYF. The CDR3 DNA follows: TGTGCCAGCAGCTTGCCGGACAGAGCCTACGAGCAGTACTTC.